The 32 T cell receptor beta chains given below trace back to one sample, sequenced in a study of blood T cell repertoires in COVID-19 (dated by TCRdb to 2019 to 2021). The library relied on the immunoSEQ multiplex PCR assay. Imported from immuneACCESS, the table was reduced by TCRdb to in-frame sequences with V and J called. These copies leave out some clones; in studies compared against another copy, an unresolved V gene accounts for under half, and the cause of the remainder is not known. The sample records tens of thousands of clones, approximately 84% of which are singletons. 5.1% of the sample belongs to the ten largest clones. Specimen: peripheral blood. These receptor sequences come from a man at least 80 years old in a cohort sampled during active COVID-19.

This chain links TRBV3-1 (or the pseudogene TRBV3-2) with TRBJ1-2, with 8 bases that match TRBD1. After removal of 5 bases from V and 4 bases from J, the junction contained 12 bases not matched to a gene. The length of the CDR3 is 16 residues. The germline V gene has CDR1 LGHDT and CDR2 YNNKEL (reference sequence). DNA for the CDR3: TGTGCCAGCAGCGCCCATTCAGGGGGCGCGGGCTATGGCTACACCTTC. Protein product: CASSAHSGGAGYGYTF.

The V gene is TRBV19, the J gene TRBJ1-4; 7 bases agree with TRBD1. V was pared by 5 bases and J by 5 bases, with 8 bases of the junction left unmatched. This CDR3 has 15 residues. Looked up from germline, CDR1 is LNHDA and CDR2 is SQIVND (reference sequence). The CDR3 sequence is CASSSQGQLNEKLFF. DNA for the CDR3: TGTGCCAGTAGTTCACAGGGGCAATTAAATGAAAAACTGTTTTTT.

The chain uses TRBV7-8 and TRBJ2-5; possibly TRBD1 for D (6 bases). The CDR3 extends over 15 amino acids. CDR1 and CDR2 from the germline V gene are SGHVS and FQNEAQ. The germline V and J ends were trimmed by 0 bases and 0 bases, with 8 bases remaining between them. CDR3: CASSLAGAYQETQYF. Written as DNA, the CDR3 is TGTGCCAGCAGCTTAGCGGGGGCGTACCAAGAGACCCAGTACTTC.

J is TRBJ1-1 and V is TRBV15; D call uncertain. Germline assignment: CDR1 LNHNV and CDR2 YYDKDF (reference sequence). Trimming pared 1 base from V and 0 bases from J, leaving 9 bases between. The CDR3 is 15 residues long. The DNA of the CDR3 is TGTGCCACCAGCAGAGGAGGATTCATGAACACTGAAGCTTTCTTT. It is translated as CATSRGGFMNTEAFF.

The chain's CDR3 is CASSATSTGLSGNTIYF. The CDR3, as DNA: TGTGCCAGCAGCGCGACCTCGACAGGGCTCTCTGGAAACACCATATATTTT. The chain employs TRBV9 and TRBJ1-3; 7 bases map to TRBD1. V shed 3 bases and J 0 bases; nucleotides not matched to a gene: 9. CDR3 size: 17 residues. CDR1 and CDR2 from the germline V gene are SGDLS and YYNGEE.

The chain links TRBV4-1 to TRBJ2-7; 9 bases match TRBD2. With V trimmed by 0 bases and J by 0 bases, 6 bases remained unmatched. CDR1 and CDR2 from the germline V gene are MGHRA and YSYEKL. This CDR3 spans 17 amino acids. CDR3 DNA: TGCGCCAGCAGCCAAGAGATGAGGACTAGCGTCTCCTACGAGCAGTACTTC. Translating it yields CASSQEMRTSVSYEQYF.

This sequence joins TRBV5-1 and TRBJ2-2; 9 nucleotides match TRBD1. The CDR3 contains 15 residues. CDR1 is SGHRS, CDR2 YFSETQ, per germline. Losses at the gene ends were 3 bases for V and 6 bases for J; bases not matched to a gene: 6. Here the CDR3 DNA reads TGCGCCAGCAGCTCGACAGGGGGGTTCCCCGGGGAGCTGTTTTTT. Its protein is CASSSTGGFPGELFF.

The V and J genes are TRBV5-4 and TRBJ2-7; D might be TRBD1 (5 bases). Between the trimmed V and J ends, which lost 2 bases and 1 base, there was a span of 10 bases. The CDR3 is made up of 14 amino acids. Germline values: CDR1 SGHNT, CDR2 YYREEE (reference sequence). The DNA for the CDR3 is TGTGCCAGCAGCTTTCAGGACAATTCCTACGAGCAGTACTTC. It translates to CASSFQDNSYEQYF.

The V gene is TRBV9, the J gene TRBJ2-1, with a tentative D call TRBD1 (6 bases). From germline, CDR1 is SGDLS and CDR2 YYNGEE. The CDR3 is made up of 16 amino acids. V dropped 1 base and J dropped 4 bases, with 15 bases sitting between them. In DNA form, the CDR3 reads TGTGCCAGCAGCGTAAAGATGGCAGGGGTGTACAATGAGCAGTTCTTC. The encoded protein is CASSVKMAGVYNEQFF.

This clone showed up just once. This chain connects TRBV10-2 to TRBJ2-7; 9 nucleotides agree with TRBD1. From germline, CDR1 is WSHSY and CDR2 SAAADI. The length of the CDR3 is 14 residues. V lost 6 bases to trimming and J lost 5 bases; unmatched junction nucleotides: 8. DNA of the CDR3: TGCGCCAGCAGCAAGGGACAGGGTTACCACGAGCAGTACTTC. This sequence encodes CASSKGQGYHEQYF.

The rearrangement joins TRBV4-1 to TRBJ2-6; TRBD2 is a possible D gene (6 bases). The CDR3 runs to 18 residues. V lost 1 base and J lost 2, with 15 bases in between. Germline V lookup: CDR1 MGHRA, CDR2 YSYEKL. DNA of the CDR3: TGCGCCAGCAGCCAAGTCCCGCGGGGCGGCACTGGGGCCAACGTCCTGACTTTC. It translates to CASSQVPRGGTGANVLTF.

The chain combines TRBV2 with TRBJ1-6, with a possible D match to TRBD1 (6 bases). V dropped 11 bases and J dropped 9 bases, with 23 bases sitting between them. The CDR3 contains 15 residues. The V gene's germline CDR1 is SNHLY and CDR2 FYNNEI. The CDR3 nucleotides read TGTGCCGGGCAAGAGGGGGGGGACACCTTTTCACCCCTCCACTTT. It yields the protein CAGQEGGDTFSPLHF.

This clone was detected only once. The chain carries TRBV7-3 and TRBJ1-1, with 8 bases fitting TRBD1. Germline assignment: CDR1 SGHTA and CDR2 FQGTGA. CDR3 size: 15 residues. V lost 5 bases to trimming and J lost 4 bases; unmatched junction nucleotides: 9. The CDR3 DNA sequence: TGTGCCAGCAGCCCTAACACAGGGGGAAGCACTGAAGCTTTCTTT. This gives the protein CASSPNTGGSTEAFF. Using reference TRBV7-3 and TRBJ1-1 for the parts outside the CDR3, the full variable domain is GAGVSQTPSNKVTEKGKYVELRCDPISGHTALYWYRQSLGQGPEFLIYFQGTGAADDSGLPNDRFFAVRPEGSVSTLKIQRTERGDSAVYLCASSPNTGGSTEAFFGQGTRLTVV.

The V and J genes are TRBV10-2 and TRBJ1-2; 9 nucleotides line up with TRBD1. The CDR3 totals 15 residues. Looked up from germline, CDR1 is WSHSY and CDR2 is SAAADI. Trimming took 2 bases from V and 3 from J; bases not matched to a gene: 4. CDR3 sequence: CASSEMGTGYYGYTF. CDR3 nucleotide sequence: TGCGCCAGCAGTGAGATGGGGACAGGGTACTATGGCTACACCTTC.

The chain employs TRBV7-3 and TRBJ2-5; D perhaps matches TRBD1 (7 bases). Germline lookup yields CDR1 SGHTA and CDR2 FQGTGA. Deletions cut 5 bases from V and 4 bases from J, with 17 bases between. The CDR3 length is 15 residues. Here the CDR3 reads CASSPFGQGGETQYF. The CDR3 DNA reads as TGTGCCAGCAGCCCCTTCGGGCAGGGGGGAGAGACCCAGTACTTC.

The rearrangement links TRBV29-1 to TRBJ2-2, with D unclear. V was trimmed by 4 bases and J by 4 bases, leaving 10 bases between them. Germline V gene sequence: CDR1 SQVTM, CDR2 ANQGSEA. There are 13 residues in the CDR3. CDR3 region: CSVGLVGTGELFF. The CDR3 DNA reads TGCAGCGTTGGGCTAGTCGGCACCGGGGAGCTGTTTTTT.

V usage is TRBV9 and J usage is TRBJ2-3; 13 nucleotides match TRBD2. With 4 bases clipped from V and 3 bases from J, the junction kept 2 bases outside the gene matches. CDR1 and CDR2 (germline): SGDLS, YYNGEE. CDR3 length: 15 amino acids. CDR3 DNA: TGTGCCAGCAGCTCGACTAGCGGGGGGACAGATACGCAGTATTTT. Protein product: CASSSTSGGTDTQYF.

This clone was detected only once. V and J are TRBV29-1 and TRBJ1-1; TRBD1 is a possible D gene (6 bases). The CDR3 runs 11 residues. V lost 7 bases and J lost 3, with 9 bases in between. CDR1 and CDR2 from the germline V gene are SQVTM and ANQGSEA. DNA for the CDR3: TGCAGCGGAGGGGGTTACACTGAAGCTTTCTTT. It specifies CSGGGYTEAFF.

Written as DNA, the CDR3 is TGTGCCAGCAGCTTGCAAGCGGGAGGGATGAACACCGGGGAGCTGTTTTTT. It codes for CASSLQAGGMNTGELFF. The V and J genes are TRBV5-5 and TRBJ2-2, with 10 positions matching TRBD2. With 1 base clipped from V and 1 base from J, the junction kept 4 bases outside the gene matches. Germline V gene sequence: CDR1 SGHKS, CDR2 YYEKEE (reference sequence). The CDR3 covers 17 residues.

The rearrangement links TRBV5-1 to TRBJ1-2, with 9 bases that match TRBD1. This CDR3 spans 14 amino acids. With V trimmed by 3 bases and J by 4 bases, 4 bases remained unmatched. Germline V gives CDR1 SGHRS, CDR2 YFSETQ. The CDR3, as DNA: TGCGCCAGCAGCTCCGGGACAGGGACCTATGGCTACACCTTC. This codes for CASSSGTGTYGYTF. Full variable domain (outside the CDR3, taken from reference TRBV5-1 and TRBJ1-2): KAGVTQTPRYLIKTRGQQVTLSCSPISGHRSVSWYQQTPGQGLQFLFEYFSETQRNKGNFPGRFSGRQFSNSRSEMNVSTLELGDSALYLCASSSGTGTYGYTFGSGTRLTVV.

Only one count was recorded for this clone. The chain employs TRBV19 and TRBJ2-2; D is perhaps TRBD1 (6 bases). Looked up from germline, CDR1 is LNHDA and CDR2 is SQIVND (reference sequence). The CDR3 consists of 17 residues. The V end lost 4 bases, the J end lost 6 bases, and 21 bases lay between the germline ends. This CDR3 is CASSNRGQGGGSGELFF. In DNA form, the CDR3 reads TGTGCCAGTAGTAACCGGGGACAAGGGGGTGGTTCCGGGGAGCTGTTTTTT.

This sequence joins TRBV3-1 (or the pseudogene TRBV3-2) and TRBJ1-2; D remains ambiguous. V lost 1 base, J lost 8 bases, and 8 bases lay in between. The V gene's germline CDR1 is LGHDT and CDR2 YNNKEL (reference sequence). The CDR3 consists of 12 residues. The CDR3 nucleotides are TGTGCCAGCAGCCAAGTTGCAGGAGGCTACACCTTC. This translates into CASSQVAGGYTF.

The rearrangement uses TRBV19 and TRBJ1-1, with a possible D match to TRBD1 (6 bases). Germline lookup yields CDR1 LNHDA and CDR2 SQIVND (reference sequence). This CDR3 has 15 residues. V was shortened by 5 bases and J by 4 bases, with 17 bases between the two germline ends. CDR3 sequence: CASSPEIRGGTEAFF. Written as DNA, the CDR3 is TGTGCCAGTAGTCCCGAAATAAGGGGGGGCACTGAAGCTTTCTTT. Complete variable domain (other parts from reference TRBV19 and TRBJ1-1): DGGITQSPKYLFRKEGQNVTLSCEQNLNHDAMYWYRQDPGQGLRLIYYSQIVNDFQKGDIAEGYSVSREKKESFPLTVTSAQKNPTAFYLCASSPEIRGGTEAFFGQGTRLTVV.

This chain links TRBV11-2 with TRBJ2-5; tentatively, D is TRBD1 (6 bases). The CDR3 loop spans 15 amino acids. V shed 5 bases and J shed 5 bases, with 18 bases lying between them. The germline CDR1 and CDR2 sequences are SGHAT and FQNNGV. In DNA form, the CDR3 reads TGTGCCAGCAGCCCACCTCGGACAGTTTACGAGACCCAGTACTTC. It specifies CASSPPRTVYETQYF.

V and J are TRBV5-4 and TRBJ1-1; 8 bases fit TRBD1. With 0 bases clipped from V and 5 bases from J, the junction kept 3 bases outside the gene matches. The CDR3 spans 14 residues. CDR1 is SGHNT and CDR2 is YYREEE in the germline V gene (reference sequence). This CDR3 reads CASSLGQGSTEAFF. The CDR3 DNA is TGTGCCAGCAGCTTGGGACAGGGGTCTACTGAAGCTTTCTTT.

This chain connects TRBV5-6 to TRBJ2-7, with TRBD1 as a possible D gene (5 bases). Trimming shortened V by 4 bases and J by 0 bases, and 11 bases separated the two germline ends. There are 14 residues in the CDR3. Germline assignment: CDR1 SGHDT and CDR2 YYEEEE. The CDR3 DNA follows: TGTGCCAGCAGCCACGGACATTACTCCTACGAGCAGTACTTC. This gives the protein CASSHGHYSYEQYF.

The chain joins TRBV7-2 to TRBJ2-1; TRBD2 matches at 12 bases. The CDR3 runs 17 residues. V lost 5 bases to trimming and J lost 6 bases; unmatched junction nucleotides: 11. The germline V gene has CDR1 SGHTA and CDR2 FQGNSA. Written as DNA, the CDR3 is TGTGCCAGCAGCCCCCGGACTAGCGGGACCATATCCAATGAGCAGTTCTTC. It specifies CASSPRTSGTISNEQFF.

V usage is TRBV14 and J usage is TRBJ1-2; 7 nucleotides line up with TRBD1. Per the germline V gene, CDR1 is SGHDN and CDR2 is FVKESK. CDR3 length: 15 amino acids. The V and J ends lost 1 base and 0 bases, in that order; junction bases with no gene match: 2. The CDR3 spells CASSQVTGANYGYTF. The DNA of the CDR3 is TGTGCCAGCAGCCAAGTAACAGGGGCTAACTATGGCTACACCTTC.

This clone has just a few counts. This sequence joins TRBV19 and TRBJ2-7, with 11 nucleotides matching TRBD2. Trimming at V came to 6 bases and at J to 1 base, leaving 2 bases not matched to a gene. The germline V gene has CDR1 LNHDA and CDR2 SQIVND (reference sequence). The length of the CDR3 is 14 residues. The CDR3: CASRRTSGSYEQYF. The CDR3 DNA is TGTGCCAGTAGGAGGACTAGCGGGTCCTACGAGCAGTACTTC.

The CDR3 bases are TGTGCCAGCAGAGAGGACACGGAAGAGACCCAGTACTTC. It is translated as CASREDTEETQYF. The chain carries TRBV12-3 or TRBV12-4 and TRBJ2-5; perhaps TRBD1 as D (5 bases). The CDR3 is 13 amino acids. The V end lost 6 bases, the J end lost 3 bases, and 11 bases lay between the germline ends.

The chain uses TRBV7-6 and TRBJ2-5; 9 bases fit TRBD2. This CDR3 has 17 residues. Germline V lookup: CDR1 SGHVS, CDR2 FNYEAQ. Germline trimming cut 5 bases from V and 4 bases from J; bases unmatched to any gene: 14. CDR3 in DNA: TGTGCCAGCAGCGCTCCGAGAGAGCGGGGGGTGATAGAGACCCAGTACTTC. Protein product: CASSAPRERGVIETQYF. Supplemented by reference TRBV7-6 and TRBJ2-5, the full variable domain reads GAGVSQSPRYKVTKRGQDVALRCDPISGHVSLYWYRQALGQGPEFLTYFNYEAQQDKSGLPNDRFSAERPEGSISTLTIQRTEQRDSAMYRCASSAPRERGVIETQYFGPGTRLLVL.

This chain links TRBV19 with TRBJ1-3; D gene uncertain. This CDR3 has 15 amino acids. Trimming took 3 bases from V and 0 from J, leaving 9 bases between them. Germline assignment: CDR1 LNHDA and CDR2 SQIVND (reference sequence). CDR3 nucleotides: TGTGCCAGTAGTATTGGTGCTATCTCTGGAAACACCATATATTTT. This codes for CASSIGAISGNTIYF.